The TCR beta chain under discussion was sequenced for a study of patients and donors after allogeneic stem cell transplantation. This clonotype came up many times. Via MiXCR, TCRdb re-called the RT-PCR reads, giving one row per CDR3 protein. Among about a million distinct CDR3 sequences, roughly 18% were seen once, and the ten largest hold 5% to 7.5%. J was trimmed by 2 bases and V by 4 bases; bases with no gene match: 6. This CDR3 comprises 15 residues. Germline assignment: CDR1 MNHEY and CDR2 SMNVEV (reference sequence). The origin of this receptor is a human donor who was either an allogeneic HSCT recipient or a stem cell or donor lymphocyte infusion donor (not recorded which). It is not recorded whose cells these are; they may come from a transplant donor. The chain is built from TRBV27 and TRBJ2-7; 9 bases line up with TRBD2. The sequencing sample was made of blood, either unsorted or a sorted T cell fraction (not recorded which). The CDR3 here is CASSSLASGAYEQYF. The CDR3 bases are TGTGCCAGCAGTTCCCTGGCTAGCGGGGCCTACGAGCAGTACTTC.